The TCR beta chain under discussion was sequenced for a study of T-cell reconstitution after alpha-beta-depleted transplantation in children. Unique molecular identifiers featured in how the TCRbeta library was prepared. TCRdb fed the PCR reads into MiXCR, producing one record per CDR3 protein. The sample has about 830,000 distinct CDR3 sequences, about 15% seen once. Study conclusions and caveats: The main origin of T-cell counts and diversity one year after transplant was newly produced T cells.

On this clonotype: What it binds is not known.

The TCR sequence derives from a male patient between 10 and 17 years old who had a stem cell transplant for acute lymphoblastic leukemia, so the T cells may come from the graft donor. The sample was PBMCs, mostly from graft donor cells, taken 360 days after TCRalphabeta/CD19-depleted stem cell transplant.

The CDR3 DNA follows: TGTGCCAGCACCGGCCGCGTCTGGATCGGGGCAGATACGCAGTATTTT. Amino acids: CASTGRVWIGADTQYF. The rearrangement links TRBV25-1 to TRBJ2-3; D is perhaps TRBD2 (5 bases). CDR3 length: 16 residues. Trimming removed 7 bases from V and 4 bases from J, with 21 bases in between. Germline V lookup: CDR1 MGHDK, CDR2 SYGVNS.